This TCR beta chain appears in the sequencing data of a study of post-analysis software for immune sequencing data. Libraries were made from TCR beta cDNA, and they carried unique molecular identifiers. TCRdb processed the PCR reads anew with MiXCR; each CDR3 protein has one entry. The table lists 400,000 to 500,000 distinct CDR3 sequences, 39% of them singletons, with less than 8% in the top ten. Findings of the study overall: The normalized Chao1 diversity of multiple sclerosis patients was significantly lower than that of controls.

This clonotype showed up just once. The target antigen is unknown. The receptor comes from a girl aged 2-9 years with multiple sclerosis. The material sequenced was blood.

CDR3 protein: CASSLDLNLPNSPLHF. In DNA form, the CDR3 reads TGTGCCAGCAGCTTAGATCTCAACTTACCTAATTCACCCCTCCACTTT. The V gene is TRBV11-2, the J gene TRBJ1-6; D is unclear. CDR3 size: 16 residues. Between the trimmed V and J ends, which lost 0 bases and 6 bases, there was a span of 12 bases. Per the germline V gene, CDR1 is SGHAT and CDR2 is FQNNGV.